This TCR beta chain is from a study of blood T cell repertoires in COVID-19. Source study methods: From reference gene primer amplification, estimates of nucleated cell counts were derived. Repertoires were generated with immunoSEQ multiplex PCR, while TCRdb's copy carries only in-frame clones and drops some. The D gene and trimming were derived from the DNA, and the V and J assignments and clone size from that table. The data show nearly 85,000 clones, with around four fifths seen just once and around 15% held by the top ten. The germline V gene has CDR1 LGHDT and CDR2 YNNKEL (reference sequence). This CDR3 has 15 amino acids. V dropped 0 bases and J dropped 3 bases, with 8 bases sitting between them.

The TCR was taken from a woman aged 55 to 70 with acute or convalescent COVID-19. Specimen: peripheral blood. The chain uses TRBV3-1 (or the pseudogene TRBV3-2) and TRBJ2-2; weak D call: TRBD2 (5 bases). The CDR3 nucleotides are TGTGCCAGCAGCCAAGAGCGGGTTGACACCGGGGAGCTGTTTTTT. Its translation: CASSQERVDTGELFF.